These 8 T cell receptor beta chains were all obtained from the same sample, sequenced in a study of T cell clones after liver transplantation. Profiling relied on immunoSEQ multiplex PCR, and the TCRdb table lists in-frame clones only, not all of them. There are roughly 100,000 clones in the sample; roughly 80% occur only once, and 2.5% to 3.5% lies in the top ten. The material sequenced was CD4+ T cells from blood, taken approximately 50 months after liver transplant. The receptors were gathered from a human patient who received a liver transplant. A subset of T cells may come from the graft donor.

The rearrangement joins TRBV7-2 to TRBJ2-5; 9 positions agree with TRBD2. Germline CDR1 SGHTA, CDR2 FQGNSA. The CDR3 loop spans 16 amino acids. With 4 bases clipped from V and 4 bases from J, the junction kept 10 bases outside the gene matches. In nucleotides, the CDR3 is TGTGCCAGCAGCTATGGAGGGCGGGGGGGCCGAGAGACCCAGTACTTC. Protein product: CASSYGGRGGRETQYF.

The chain links TRBV28 to TRBJ2-7, with TRBD2 matching 9 bases. Germline CDR1 reads MDHEN; CDR2 reads SYDVKM. Trimming at V came to 4 bases and at J to 4 bases, leaving 2 bases not matched to a gene. CDR3 size: 13 residues. CDR3 nucleotides: TGTGCCAGCAGTTGGGCGGGAGGGTACGAGCAGTACTTC. This encodes CASSWAGGYEQYF.

V usage is TRBV11-3 and J usage is TRBJ2-2; D unclear. There are 13 residues in the CDR3. Germline V gene lookup returns CDR1 SGHNT and CDR2 YENEEA. Deletions cut 5 bases from V and 5 bases from J, with 9 bases between. The CDR3 loop reads CASSLTPTGELFF. In DNA form, the CDR3 reads TGTGCCAGCAGCCTAACACCGACCGGGGAGCTGTTTTTT.

The chain joins TRBV7-3 to TRBJ2-7, with D tentatively TRBD1 (7 bases). Germline-derived CDR1 and CDR2 are SGHTA and FQGTGA. This CDR3 is 12 amino acids long. V lost 5 bases to trimming and J lost 6 bases, with 11 bases between them. CDR3 in amino acids: CASSPQGGEQYF. CDR3 nucleotides: TGTGCCAGCAGCCCGCAGGGGGGCGAGCAGTACTTC.

The rearrangement uses TRBV6-1 and TRBJ2-5; no clear D gene. Deletions cut 9 bases from V and 5 bases from J, with 10 bases between. CDR3 length: 11 residues. Germline loops: CDR1 MNHNS, CDR2 SASEGT. In DNA, the CDR3 is TGTGCCAGTGCAAACTTGGAGACCCAGTACTTC. It codes for CASANLETQYF.

This chain connects TRBV19 to TRBJ1-2; 7 bases agree with TRBD1. The CDR3 loop spans 20 amino acids. Unmatched junction bases numbered 20, after V lost 3 bases and J lost 1 base. Germline V gene lookup returns CDR1 LNHDA and CDR2 SQIVND (reference sequence). CDR3 DNA sequence: TGTGCCAGTAGTATTGGTCGAGTGAGCGTGAGGGGGCATTTTAACTATGGCTACACCTTC. It codes for CASSIGRVSVRGHFNYGYTF.

The sample holds a few counts of this clone. The chain is built from TRBV4-2 and TRBJ2-4; D may be TRBD2 (6 bases). The V gene's germline CDR1 is LGHNA and CDR2 YNFKEQ. This CDR3 is built from 16 residues. Trimming removed 5 bases at V and 3 bases at J, with 17 bases between. This CDR3 reads CASSLDGGDYKNIQYF. The CDR3 nucleotides are TGTGCCAGCAGCTTGGACGGGGGTGACTACAAAAACATTCAGTACTTC.

CDR3 residues: CASSLIVQRNEQFF. The CDR3 DNA follows: TGTGCCAGCAGCTTAATAGTCCAGCGTAATGAGCAGTTCTTC. This chain joins TRBV11-2 and TRBJ2-1; D remains unclear. Per the germline V gene, CDR1 is SGHAT and CDR2 is FQNNGV. The ends were cut back, 2 bases at V and 7 bases at J, with 12 bases in the middle. The CDR3 covers 14 residues.